The entry below gives a single TCR beta chain sequence along with its context. This sample stems from a study of shared clonotypes between healthy human individuals. Measured with immunoSEQ multiplex PCR; TCRdb has only the in-frame clones, and not every one. This repertoire shows 300,000 to 400,000 clones, around 72% found once; its top ten account for 10% to 13%. This CDR3 spans 15 amino acids. V was shortened by 2 bases and J by 0 bases, with 8 bases between the two germline ends. CDR1 is KGHSH, CDR2 LQKENI, per germline. The sequenced sample consisted of memory CD4+ T cells sorted from blood. Subset reported: CD45RA-negative fraction. The chain carries TRBV18 and TRBJ2-1; possibly TRBD2 for D (5 bases). The clonotype comes from a man aged 25 to 40 in good health. The CDR3 sequence is CASSPGEPSYNEQFF. CDR3 in DNA: TGTGCCAGCTCACCAGGGGAGCCCTCCTACAATGAGCAGTTCTTC. The full variable domain, with the rest looked up from reference TRBV18 and TRBJ2-1, is NAGVMQNPRHLVRRRGQEARLRCSPMKGHSHVYWYRQLPEEGLKFMVYLQKENIIDESGMPKERFSAEFPKEGPSILRIQQVVRGDSAAYFCASSPGEPSYNEQFFGPGTRLTVL.